This is a list of T cell receptor beta chains from one sample in a study of CD8 T cells in ankylosing spondylitis. TCRdb passed the 5' RACE reads through MiXCR, listing each CDR3 protein once. This sample has under 170,000 distinct CDR3 sequences, with under 55% found just once. Sequencing used synovial fluid, either unsorted or a sorted T cell fraction (not recorded which). All receptors come from a male donor with ankylosing spondylitis. Both conserved end residues are part of each CDR3.

J gene,V gene,CDR3 protein
TRBJ2-1,TRBV10-3,CAISETGTGWRGEQFF
TRBJ2-1,TRBV15,CATGLFSSYNEQFF
TRBJ2-5,TRBV10-3,CAISETQGARVFETQYF
TRBJ2-3,TRBV7-3,CASSFGLAGDTQYF
TRBJ2-3,TRBV7-9,CASSFIASTDTQYF
TRBJ1-6,TRBV12-3/TRBV12-4,CASSLTEDRVNSPLHF
TRBJ2-5,TRBV20-1,CSARGEGTQETQYF
TRBJ2-7,TRBV20-1,CSASTSGDLYEQYF
TRBJ2-3,TRBV12-3/TRBV12-4,CASSLNPDTQYF
TRBJ2-5,TRBV5-1,CASNGQGGETQYF
TRBJ2-1,TRBV4-2,CASSIRESSYNEQFF
TRBJ2-7,TRBV4-1,CASSQTTWSYEQYF
TRBJ2-7,TRBV20-1,CSAGRVGNYEQYF
TRBJ2-7,TRBV18,CASSPVRSYEQYF
TRBJ1-5,TRBV6-1,CASTKSVAGQPQHF
TRBJ2-2,TRBV12-3/TRBV12-4,CASSLARGRELAGGTGELFF
TRBJ1-2,TRBV5-1,CASSLERDYYGYTF